This T cell receptor beta chain was retrieved from a study of T cell repertoires in cytomegalovirus infection. This clonotype was found many times. Trimming removed 2 bases from V and 5 bases from J, with 11 bases in between. The CDR3 runs 14 residues. CDR1 and CDR2 from the germline V gene are MNHEY and SVGAGI. MiXCR, run by TCRdb on the reads, gives a single entry per CDR3 protein. The data hold 290,000 or so distinct CDR3 sequences, with about 9.2% observed a single time. The receptor was isolated from a human donor in good health (CMV status not recorded). Some clones in this sample may be carry-over from other donors' samples. The V gene is TRBV6-5, the J gene TRBJ2-3; perhaps TRBD1 as D (5 bases). Material: PBMCs. The CDR3 DNA reads as TGTGCCAGCAGTTACAAGGGGTTGCGAGATACGCAGTATTTT. It is translated as CASSYKGLRDTQYF.